This T cell receptor (beta chain) was sequenced in a study of T cell repertoires in cytomegalovirus infection. Study-level background: In public TCR beta signatures, there were indications of both CMV infection and matching HLA type. General observations from the study: What dominated the ex vivo response were HLA-C-restricted CMV-specific TCR beta clonotypes.

The V end lost 2 bases, the J end lost 7 bases, and 12 bases lay between the germline ends. CDR3 length equals 14 residues. The germline CDR1 and CDR2 sequences are SGHVS and FQNEAQ. Each CDR3 protein is one row after TCRdb ran MiXCR on the reads. The profile covers a few hundred thousand distinct CDR3 sequences, with around 15% appearing a single time and around 43% taken by the ten largest. This clonotype was recorded many times. Its antigen remains unknown. The chain recombines TRBV7-8 with TRBJ1-5; D is ambiguous. Sequenced input: CD8+ T cells from PBMCs. The TCR originated in a human donor in good health (CMV status not recorded). Some clones in this sample may be carry-over from other donors' samples. DNA for the CDR3: TGTGCCAGCAGCTTATCGCAGGTTAACCAGCCCCAGCATTTT. This encodes CASSLSQVNQPQHF.